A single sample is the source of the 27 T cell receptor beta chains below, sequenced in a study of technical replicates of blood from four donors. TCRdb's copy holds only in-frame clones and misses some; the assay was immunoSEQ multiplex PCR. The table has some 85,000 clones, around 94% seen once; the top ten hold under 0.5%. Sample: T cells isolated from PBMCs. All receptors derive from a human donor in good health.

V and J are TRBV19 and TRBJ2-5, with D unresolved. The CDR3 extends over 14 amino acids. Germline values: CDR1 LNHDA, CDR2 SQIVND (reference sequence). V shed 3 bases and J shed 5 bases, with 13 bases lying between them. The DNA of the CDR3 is TGTGCCAGTAGTATCCACAGTAGTTTTGAGACCCAGTACTTC. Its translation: CASSIHSSFETQYF.

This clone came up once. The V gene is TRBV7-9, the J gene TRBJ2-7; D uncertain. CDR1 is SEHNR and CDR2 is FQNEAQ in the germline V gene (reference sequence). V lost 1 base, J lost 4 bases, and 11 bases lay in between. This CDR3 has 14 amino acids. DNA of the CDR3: TGTGCCAGCAGCTTAGGTCAGGCCCCATACGAGCAGTACTTC. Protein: CASSLGQAPYEQYF.

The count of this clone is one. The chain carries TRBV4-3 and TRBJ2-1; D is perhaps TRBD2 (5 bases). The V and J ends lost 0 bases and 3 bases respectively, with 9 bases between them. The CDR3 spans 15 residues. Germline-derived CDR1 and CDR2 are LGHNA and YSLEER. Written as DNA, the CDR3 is TGCGCCAGCAGCCAAGAGGCTAGCTTCTACAATGAGCAGTTCTTC. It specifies CASSQEASFYNEQFF.

CDR3 coding DNA: TGTGCCATCAGTGAGCTGGGAGTCGGGACTACACTCTACGAGCAGTACTTC. Translated: CAISELGVGTTLYEQYF. V gene TRBV10-3 combines with J gene TRBJ2-7; 7 bases are a match to TRBD2. Trimming at V came to 2 bases and at J to 3 bases, leaving 13 bases not matched to a gene. The germline V gene has CDR1 ENHRY and CDR2 SYGVKD. The CDR3 runs 17 residues.

The CDR3: CASSYSGGSSYEQYF. The CDR3 DNA is TGTGCCAGCAGTTACTCGGGCGGGAGCTCCTACGAGCAGTACTTC. The chain carries TRBV6-5 and TRBJ2-7; the match to TRBD2 covers 7 bases. The CDR3 is made up of 15 amino acids. Germline trimming cut 0 bases from V and 0 bases from J; bases unmatched to any gene: 2. Per the germline V gene, CDR1 is MNHEY and CDR2 is SVGAGI.

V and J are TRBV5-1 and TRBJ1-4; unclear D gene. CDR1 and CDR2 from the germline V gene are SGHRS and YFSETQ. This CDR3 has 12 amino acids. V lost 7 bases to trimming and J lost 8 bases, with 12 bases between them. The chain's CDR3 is CASRGEGEKLFF. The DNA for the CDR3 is TGCGCCAGCCGCGGGGAAGGCGAAAAACTGTTTTTT.

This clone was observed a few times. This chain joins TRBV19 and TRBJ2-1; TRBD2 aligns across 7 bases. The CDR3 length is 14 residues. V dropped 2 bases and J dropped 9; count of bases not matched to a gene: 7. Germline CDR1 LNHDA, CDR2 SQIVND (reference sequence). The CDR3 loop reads CASSISSREFEQFF. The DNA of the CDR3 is TGTGCCAGTAGTATATCCTCGCGGGAGTTTGAGCAGTTCTTC.

CDR3 loop: CAWREVGEAFF. The DNA for the CDR3 is TGTGCCTGGAGAGAAGTCGGTGAAGCTTTCTTT. The chain combines TRBV30 with TRBJ1-1; no clear D gene. Germline assignment: CDR1 GTSNPN and CDR2 SVGIG (reference sequence). V gave up 3 bases and J gave up 7 bases, with 9 bases separating them. The CDR3 totals 11 residues.

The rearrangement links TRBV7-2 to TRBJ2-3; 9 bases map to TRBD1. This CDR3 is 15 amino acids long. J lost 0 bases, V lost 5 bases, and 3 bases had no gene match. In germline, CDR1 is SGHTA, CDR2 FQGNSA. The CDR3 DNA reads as TGTGCCAGCAGCGAACAGGGGGCCAGCACAGATACGCAGTATTTT. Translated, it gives CASSEQGASTDTQYF.

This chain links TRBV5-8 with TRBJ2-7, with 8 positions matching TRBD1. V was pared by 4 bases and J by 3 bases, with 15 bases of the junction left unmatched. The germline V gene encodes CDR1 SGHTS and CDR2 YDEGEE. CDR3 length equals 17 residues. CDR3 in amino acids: CASSLVQGVPHYYEQYF. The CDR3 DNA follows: TGTGCCAGCAGCCTCGTACAGGGGGTCCCCCACTACTACGAGCAGTACTTC.

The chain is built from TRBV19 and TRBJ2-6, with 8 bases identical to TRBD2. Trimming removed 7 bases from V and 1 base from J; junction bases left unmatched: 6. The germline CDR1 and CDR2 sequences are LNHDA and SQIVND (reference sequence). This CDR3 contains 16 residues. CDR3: CASNGGGKSGANVLTF. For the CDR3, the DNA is TGTGCCAGTAACGGGGGGGGGAAGTCTGGGGCCAACGTCCTGACTTTC.

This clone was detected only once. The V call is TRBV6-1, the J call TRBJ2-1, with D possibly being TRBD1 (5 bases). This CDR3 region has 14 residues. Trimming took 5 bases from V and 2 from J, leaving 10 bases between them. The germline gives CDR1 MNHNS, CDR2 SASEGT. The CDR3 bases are TGTGCCAGCAGTCTAGGACAACCCTACAATGAGCAGTTCTTC. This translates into CASSLGQPYNEQFF.

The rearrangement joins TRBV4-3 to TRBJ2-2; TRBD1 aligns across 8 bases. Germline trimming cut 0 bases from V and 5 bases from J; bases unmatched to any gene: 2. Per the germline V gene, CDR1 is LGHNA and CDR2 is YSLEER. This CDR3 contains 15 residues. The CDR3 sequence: CASSQEGQATGELFF. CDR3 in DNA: TGCGCCAGCAGCCAAGAGGGACAGGCGACCGGGGAGCTGTTTTTT.

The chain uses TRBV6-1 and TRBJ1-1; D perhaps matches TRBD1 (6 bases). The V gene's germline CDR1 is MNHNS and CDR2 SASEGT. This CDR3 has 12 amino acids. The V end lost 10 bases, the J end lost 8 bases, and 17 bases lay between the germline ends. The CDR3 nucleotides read TGTGCCACCTCTCGGGGGGGGGCCGAAGCTTTCTTT. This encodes CATSRGGAEAFF.

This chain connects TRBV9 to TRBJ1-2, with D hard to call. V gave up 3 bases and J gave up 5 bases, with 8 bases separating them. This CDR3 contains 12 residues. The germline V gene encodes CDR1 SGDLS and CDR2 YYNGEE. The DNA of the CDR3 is TGTGCCAGCAGCGGGAGAGGGTATGGCTACACCTTC. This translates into CASSGRGYGYTF.

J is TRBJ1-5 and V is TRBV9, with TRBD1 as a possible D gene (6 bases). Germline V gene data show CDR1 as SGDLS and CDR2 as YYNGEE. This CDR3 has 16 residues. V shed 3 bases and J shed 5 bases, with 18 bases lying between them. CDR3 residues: CASSAEDRGGDQPQHF. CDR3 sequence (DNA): TGTGCCAGCAGCGCGGAGGACCGGGGGGGCGATCAGCCCCAGCATTTT.

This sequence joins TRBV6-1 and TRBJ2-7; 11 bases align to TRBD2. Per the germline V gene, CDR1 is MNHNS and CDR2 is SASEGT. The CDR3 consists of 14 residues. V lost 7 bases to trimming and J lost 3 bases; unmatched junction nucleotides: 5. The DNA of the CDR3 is TGTGCCAGCACTCTTCTAGCGGGAGGCTACGAGCAGTACTTC. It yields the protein CASTLLAGGYEQYF.

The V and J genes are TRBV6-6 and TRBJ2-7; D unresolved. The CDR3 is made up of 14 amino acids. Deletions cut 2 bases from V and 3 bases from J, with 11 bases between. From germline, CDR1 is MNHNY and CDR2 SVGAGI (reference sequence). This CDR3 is CASSYTGSRYEQYF. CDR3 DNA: TGTGCCAGCAGTTACACCGGTTCGCGCTACGAGCAGTACTTC.

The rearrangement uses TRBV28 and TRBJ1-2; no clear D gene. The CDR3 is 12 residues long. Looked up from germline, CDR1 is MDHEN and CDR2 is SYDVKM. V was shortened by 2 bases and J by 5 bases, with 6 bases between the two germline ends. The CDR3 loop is CASSLGTYGYTF. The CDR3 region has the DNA TGTGCCAGCAGTTTAGGTACATATGGCTACACCTTC.

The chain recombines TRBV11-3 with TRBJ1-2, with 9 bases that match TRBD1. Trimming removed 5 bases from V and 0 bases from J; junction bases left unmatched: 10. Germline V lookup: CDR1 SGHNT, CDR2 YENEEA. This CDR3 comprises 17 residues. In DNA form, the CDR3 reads TGTGCCAGCAGCACCATCCGGGACAGGGATCCTAACTATGGCTACACCTTC. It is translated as CASSTIRDRDPNYGYTF.

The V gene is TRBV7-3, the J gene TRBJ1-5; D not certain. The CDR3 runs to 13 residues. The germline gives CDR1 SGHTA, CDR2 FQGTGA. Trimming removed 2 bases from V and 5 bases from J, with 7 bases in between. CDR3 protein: CASSLVSDQPQHF. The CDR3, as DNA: TGTGCCAGCAGCTTAGTGTCCGATCAGCCCCAGCATTTT. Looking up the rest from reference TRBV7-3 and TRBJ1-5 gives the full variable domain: GAGVSQTPSNKVTEKGKYVELRCDPISGHTALYWYRQSLGQGPEFLIYFQGTGAADDSGLPNDRFFAVRPEGSVSTLKIQRTERGDSAVYLCASSLVSDQPQHFGDGTRLSIL.

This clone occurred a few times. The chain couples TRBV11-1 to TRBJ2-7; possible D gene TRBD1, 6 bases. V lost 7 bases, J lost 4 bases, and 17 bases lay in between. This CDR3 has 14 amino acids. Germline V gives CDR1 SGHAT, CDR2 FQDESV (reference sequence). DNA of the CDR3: TGTGCCAGCACAAAGGGACATCCCGATTACGAGCAGTACTTC. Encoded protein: CASTKGHPDYEQYF.

The CDR3 region is CASMGQGYEQYF. The CDR3, as DNA: TGTGCCAGTATGGGACAGGGCTACGAGCAGTACTTC. The gene calls are TRBV19 and TRBJ2-7; 9 positions match TRBD1. The CDR3 sequence is 12 residues long. Germline V CDR1 and CDR2: LNHDA, SQIVND (reference sequence). V was clipped by 7 bases and J by 3 bases; unmatched bases: 1. The full variable domain, completed using reference TRBV19 and TRBJ2-7, is DGGITQSPKYLFRKEGQNVTLSCEQNLNHDAMYWYRQDPGQGLRLIYYSQIVNDFQKGDIAEGYSVSREKKESFPLTVTSAQKNPTAFYLCASMGQGYEQYFGPGTRLTVT.

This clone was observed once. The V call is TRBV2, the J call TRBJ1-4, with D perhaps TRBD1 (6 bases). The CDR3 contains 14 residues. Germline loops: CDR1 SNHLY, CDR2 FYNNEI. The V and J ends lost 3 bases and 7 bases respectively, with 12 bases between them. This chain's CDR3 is CASSDRGMGEKLFF. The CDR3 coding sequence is TGTGCCAGCAGTGACAGGGGCATGGGTGAAAAACTGTTTTTT.

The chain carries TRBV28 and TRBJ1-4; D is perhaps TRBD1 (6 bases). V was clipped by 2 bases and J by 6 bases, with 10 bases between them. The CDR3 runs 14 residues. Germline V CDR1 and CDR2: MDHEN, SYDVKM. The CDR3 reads CASSLQGKDEKLFF. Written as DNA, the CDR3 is TGTGCCAGCAGTTTACAGGGGAAGGATGAAAAACTGTTTTTT. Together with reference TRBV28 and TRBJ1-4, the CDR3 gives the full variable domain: DVKVTQSSRYLVKRTGEKVFLECVQDMDHENMFWYRQDPGLGLRLIYFSYDVKMKEKGDIPEGYSVSREKKERFSLILESASTNQTSMYLCASSLQGKDEKLFFGSGTQLSVL.

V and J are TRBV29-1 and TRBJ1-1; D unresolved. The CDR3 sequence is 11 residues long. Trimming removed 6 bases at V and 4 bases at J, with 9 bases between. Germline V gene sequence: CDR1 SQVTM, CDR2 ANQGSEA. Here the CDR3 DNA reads TGCAGCGTCCCTCCCCCCACTGAAGCTTTCTTT. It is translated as CSVPPPTEAFF.

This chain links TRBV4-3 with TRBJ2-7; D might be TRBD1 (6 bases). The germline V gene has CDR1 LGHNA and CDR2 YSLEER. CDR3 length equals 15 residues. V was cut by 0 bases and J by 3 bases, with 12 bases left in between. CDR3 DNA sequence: TGCGCCAGCAGCCAAGACAGGGGCACAATCTACGAGCAGTACTTC. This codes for CASSQDRGTIYEQYF.